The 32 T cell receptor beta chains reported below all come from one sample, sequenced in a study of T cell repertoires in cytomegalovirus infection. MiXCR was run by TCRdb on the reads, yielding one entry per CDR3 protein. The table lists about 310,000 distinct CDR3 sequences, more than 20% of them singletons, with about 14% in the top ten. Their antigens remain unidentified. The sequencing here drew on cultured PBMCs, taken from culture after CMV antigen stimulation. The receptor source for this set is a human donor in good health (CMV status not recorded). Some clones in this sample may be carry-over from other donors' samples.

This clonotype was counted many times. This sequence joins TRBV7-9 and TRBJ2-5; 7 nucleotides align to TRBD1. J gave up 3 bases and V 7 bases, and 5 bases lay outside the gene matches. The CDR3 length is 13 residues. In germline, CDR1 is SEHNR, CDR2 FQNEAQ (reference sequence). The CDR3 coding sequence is TGTGCCAGCATTAGGGGGCCGGAAGAGACCCAGTACTTC. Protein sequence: CASIRGPEETQYF.

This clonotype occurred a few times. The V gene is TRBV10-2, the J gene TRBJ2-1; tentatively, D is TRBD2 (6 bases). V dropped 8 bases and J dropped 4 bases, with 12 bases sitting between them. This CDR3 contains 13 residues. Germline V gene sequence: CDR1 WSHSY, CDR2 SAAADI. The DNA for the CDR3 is TGCGCCAGCGGTGGAGGGAATTACAATGAGCAGTTCTTC. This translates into CASGGGNYNEQFF.

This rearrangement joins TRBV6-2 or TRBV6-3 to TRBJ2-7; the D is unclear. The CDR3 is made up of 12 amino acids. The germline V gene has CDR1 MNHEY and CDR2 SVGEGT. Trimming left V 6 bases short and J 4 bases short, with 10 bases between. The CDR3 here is CASRAEMYEQYF. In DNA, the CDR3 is TGTGCCAGCAGGGCGGAGATGTACGAGCAGTACTTC.

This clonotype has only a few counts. CDR3 in DNA: TGTGCCAGCAGCCCCCCAGTGAGCGGCTACGAGCAGTACTTC. Translating it yields CASSPPVSGYEQYF. This sequence joins TRBV7-9 and TRBJ2-7; D might be TRBD2 (5 bases). Trimming shortened V by 5 bases and J by 3 bases, and 14 bases separated the two germline ends. This CDR3 comprises 14 residues. The V gene's germline CDR1 is SEHNR and CDR2 FQNEAQ (reference sequence).

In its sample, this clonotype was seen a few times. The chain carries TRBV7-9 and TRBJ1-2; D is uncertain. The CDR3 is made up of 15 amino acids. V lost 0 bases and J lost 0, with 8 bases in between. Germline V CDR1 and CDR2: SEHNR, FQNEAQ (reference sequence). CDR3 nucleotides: TGTGCCAGCAGCTTAGCTGGTGACACTAACTATGGCTACACCTTC. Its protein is CASSLAGDTNYGYTF.

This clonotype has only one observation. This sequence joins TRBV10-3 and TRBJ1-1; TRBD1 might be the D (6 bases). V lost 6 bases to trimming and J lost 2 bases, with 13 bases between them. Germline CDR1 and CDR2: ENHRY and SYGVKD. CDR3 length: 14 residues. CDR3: CAIRIQGTNTEAFF. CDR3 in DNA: TGTGCCATCAGGATCCAGGGGACCAACACTGAAGCTTTCTTT.

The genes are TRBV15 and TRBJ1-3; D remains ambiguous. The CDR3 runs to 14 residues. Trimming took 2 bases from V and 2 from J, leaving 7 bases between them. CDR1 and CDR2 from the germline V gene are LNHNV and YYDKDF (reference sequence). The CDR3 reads CATSRQTTGNTIYF. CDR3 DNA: TGTGCCACCAGCAGACAAACTACTGGAAACACCATATATTTT.

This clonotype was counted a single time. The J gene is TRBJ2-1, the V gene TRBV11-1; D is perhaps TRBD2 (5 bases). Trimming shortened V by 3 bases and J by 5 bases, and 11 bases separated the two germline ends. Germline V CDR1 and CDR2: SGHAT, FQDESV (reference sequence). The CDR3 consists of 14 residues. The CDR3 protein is CASSLRVVNNEQFF. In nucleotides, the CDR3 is TGTGCCAGCAGCTTGCGGGTGGTCAACAATGAGCAGTTCTTC.

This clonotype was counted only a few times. The CDR3 bases are TGTGCCAGCAGCCCGTCTAGCGGTCACTACGAGCAGTACGTC. Translated, it gives CASSPSSGHYEQYV. The chain links TRBV6-1 to TRBJ2-7, with 7 bases aligning to TRBD2. Trimming cost V 6 bases and J 3 bases; bases outside gene matches: 8. Germline CDR1 reads MNHNS; CDR2 reads SASEGT. The CDR3 runs 14 residues.

The CDR3 loop reads CASSEGQGEEKLFF. As DNA, the CDR3 is TGTGCCAGCAGTGAAGGACAAGGCGAGGAAAAACTGTTTTTT. The chain uses TRBV6-1 and TRBJ1-4; D is undetermined. Trimming removed 1 base from V and 8 bases from J, with 11 bases in between. This CDR3 is built from 14 residues. Germline loops: CDR1 MNHNS, CDR2 SASEGT.

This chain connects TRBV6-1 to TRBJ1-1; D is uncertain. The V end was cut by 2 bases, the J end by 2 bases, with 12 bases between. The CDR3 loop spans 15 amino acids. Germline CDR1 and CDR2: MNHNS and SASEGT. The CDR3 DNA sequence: TGTGCCAGCAGTGAAAGAGGTGTCAGCAACACTGAAGCTTTCTTT. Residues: CASSERGVSNTEAFF.

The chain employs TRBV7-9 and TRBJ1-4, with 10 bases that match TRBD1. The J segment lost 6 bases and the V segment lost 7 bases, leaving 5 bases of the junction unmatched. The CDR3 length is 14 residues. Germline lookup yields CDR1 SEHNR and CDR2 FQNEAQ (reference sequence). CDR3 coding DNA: TGTGCCAGCAACGAGGACAGGGGGGATGAAAAACTGTTTTTT. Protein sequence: CASNEDRGDEKLFF.

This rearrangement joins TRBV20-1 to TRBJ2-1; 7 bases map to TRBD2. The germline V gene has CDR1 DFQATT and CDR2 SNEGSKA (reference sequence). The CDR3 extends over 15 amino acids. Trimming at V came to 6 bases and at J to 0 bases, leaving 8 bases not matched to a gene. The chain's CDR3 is CSAREGPSSYNEQFF. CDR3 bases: TGCAGTGCCAGGGAGGGTCCGAGCTCCTACAATGAGCAGTTCTTC.

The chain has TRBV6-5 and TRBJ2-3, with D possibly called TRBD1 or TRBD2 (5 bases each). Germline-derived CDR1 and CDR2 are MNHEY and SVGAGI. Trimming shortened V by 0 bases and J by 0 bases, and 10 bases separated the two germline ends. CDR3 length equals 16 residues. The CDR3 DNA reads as TGTGCCAGCAGTTACTCACGGGACGGGAGCACAGATACGCAGTATTTT. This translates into CASSYSRDGSTDTQYF.

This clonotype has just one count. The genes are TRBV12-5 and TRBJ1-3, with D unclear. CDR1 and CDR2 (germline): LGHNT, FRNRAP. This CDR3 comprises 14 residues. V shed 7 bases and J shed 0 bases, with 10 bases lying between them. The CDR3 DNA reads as TGTGCTAGTGCGATGGCTCTCTCTGGAAACACCATATATTTT. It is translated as CASAMALSGNTIYF.

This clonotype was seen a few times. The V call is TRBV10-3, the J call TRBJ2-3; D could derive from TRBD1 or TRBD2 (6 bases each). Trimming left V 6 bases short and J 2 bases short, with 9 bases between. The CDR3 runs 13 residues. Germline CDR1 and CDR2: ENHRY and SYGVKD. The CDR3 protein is CAIRGGDTDTQYF. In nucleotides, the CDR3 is TGTGCCATCAGGGGGGGCGACACAGATACGCAGTATTTT.

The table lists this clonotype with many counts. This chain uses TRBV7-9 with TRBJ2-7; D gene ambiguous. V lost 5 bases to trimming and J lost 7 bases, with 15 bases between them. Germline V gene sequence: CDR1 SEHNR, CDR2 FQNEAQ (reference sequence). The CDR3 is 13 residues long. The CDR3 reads CASSKSSTLEQYF. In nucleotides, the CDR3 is TGTGCCAGCAGCAAATCCTCGACGTTGGAGCAGTACTTC.

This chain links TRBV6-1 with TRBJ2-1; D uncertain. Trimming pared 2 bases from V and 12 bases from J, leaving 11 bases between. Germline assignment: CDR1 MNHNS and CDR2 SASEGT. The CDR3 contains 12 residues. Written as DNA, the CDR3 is TGTGCCAGCAGTGAACCGACCCTGGGGCAGTTCTTC. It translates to CASSEPTLGQFF.

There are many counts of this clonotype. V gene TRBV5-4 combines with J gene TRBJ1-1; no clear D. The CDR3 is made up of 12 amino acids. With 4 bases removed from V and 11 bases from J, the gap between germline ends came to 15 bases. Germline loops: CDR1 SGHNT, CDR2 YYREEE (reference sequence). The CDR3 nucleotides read TGTGCCAGCAGCGCGTATAATAAGGAGGCTTTCTTT. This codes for CASSAYNKEAFF. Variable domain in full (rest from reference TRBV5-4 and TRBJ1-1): ETGVTQSPTHLIKTRGQQVTLRCSSQSGHNTVSWYQQALGQGPQFIFQYYREEENGRGNFPPRFSGLQFPNYSSELNVNALELDDSALYLCASSAYNKEAFFGQGTRLTVV.

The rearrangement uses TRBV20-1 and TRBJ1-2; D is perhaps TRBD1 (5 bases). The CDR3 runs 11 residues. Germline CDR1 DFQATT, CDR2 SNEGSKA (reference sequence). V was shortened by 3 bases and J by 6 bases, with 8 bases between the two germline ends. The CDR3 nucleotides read TGCAGTGCTAGGGGCAGGGATGGCTACACCTTC. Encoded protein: CSARGRDGYTF.

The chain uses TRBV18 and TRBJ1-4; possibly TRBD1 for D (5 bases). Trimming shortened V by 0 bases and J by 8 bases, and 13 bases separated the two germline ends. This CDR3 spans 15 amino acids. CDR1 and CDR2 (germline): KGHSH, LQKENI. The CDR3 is CASSPPGPRGEKLFF. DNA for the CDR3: TGTGCCAGCTCACCACCGGGACCGCGCGGGGAAAAACTGTTTTTT.

The CDR3 nucleotides read TGTGCCAGCAGCTCCGGGGGCGCCGAGGAAAAACTGTTTTTT. It codes for CASSSGGAEEKLFF. This sequence joins TRBV7-1 and TRBJ1-4, with a possible D match to TRBD1 (6 bases). TRBV7-1 is assigned to the ORF class and has an uncertain function. V dropped 3 bases and J dropped 8 bases, with 13 bases sitting between them. CDR3 size: 14 residues.

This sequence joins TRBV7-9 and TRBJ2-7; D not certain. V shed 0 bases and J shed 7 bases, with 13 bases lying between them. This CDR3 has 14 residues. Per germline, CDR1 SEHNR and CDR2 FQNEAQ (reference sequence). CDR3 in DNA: TGTGCCAGCAGCTTAGCTGGCAGCCCGAGAGAGCAGTACTTC. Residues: CASSLAGSPREQYF. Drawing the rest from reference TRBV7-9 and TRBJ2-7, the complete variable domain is DTGVSQNPRHKITKRGQNVTFRCDPISEHNRLYWYRQTLGQGPEFLTYFQNEAQLEKSRLLSDRFSAERPKGSFSTLEIQRTEQGDSAMYLCASSLAGSPREQYFGPGTRLTVT.

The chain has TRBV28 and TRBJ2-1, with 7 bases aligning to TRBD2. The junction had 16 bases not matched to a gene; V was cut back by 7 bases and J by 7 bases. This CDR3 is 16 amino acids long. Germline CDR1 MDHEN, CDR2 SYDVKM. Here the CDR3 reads CASTIPVGGGLNEQFF. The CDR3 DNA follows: TGTGCCAGCACTATCCCGGTGGGGGGGGGGTTGAATGAGCAGTTCTTC.

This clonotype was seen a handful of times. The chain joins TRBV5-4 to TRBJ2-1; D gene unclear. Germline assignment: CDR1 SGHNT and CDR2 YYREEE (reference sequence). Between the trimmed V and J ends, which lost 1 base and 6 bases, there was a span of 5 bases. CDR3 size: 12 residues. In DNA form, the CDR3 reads TGTGCCAGCAGCTTGTCTATCAATGAGCAGTTCTTC. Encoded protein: CASSLSINEQFF. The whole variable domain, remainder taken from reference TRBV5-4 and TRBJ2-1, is ETGVTQSPTHLIKTRGQQVTLRCSSQSGHNTVSWYQQALGQGPQFIFQYYREEENGRGNFPPRFSGLQFPNYSSELNVNALELDDSALYLCASSLSINEQFFGPGTRLTVL.

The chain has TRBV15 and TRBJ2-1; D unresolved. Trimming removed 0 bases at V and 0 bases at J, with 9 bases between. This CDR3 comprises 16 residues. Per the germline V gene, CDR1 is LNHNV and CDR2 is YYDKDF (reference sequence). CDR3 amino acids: CATSRDVSYSYNEQFF. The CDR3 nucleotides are TGTGCCACCAGCAGAGATGTATCTTACTCCTACAATGAGCAGTTCTTC.

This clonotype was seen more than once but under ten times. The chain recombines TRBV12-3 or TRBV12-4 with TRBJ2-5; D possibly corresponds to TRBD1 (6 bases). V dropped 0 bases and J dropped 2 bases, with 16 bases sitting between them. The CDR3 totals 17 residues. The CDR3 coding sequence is TGTGCCAGCAGTTTAGCAGGGGCAGGGGTAGATCAAGAGACCCAGTACTTC. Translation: CASSLAGAGVDQETQYF.

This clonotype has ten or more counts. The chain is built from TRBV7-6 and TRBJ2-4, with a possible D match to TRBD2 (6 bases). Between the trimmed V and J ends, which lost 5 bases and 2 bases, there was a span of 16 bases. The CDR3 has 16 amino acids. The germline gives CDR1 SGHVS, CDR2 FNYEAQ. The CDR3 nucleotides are TGTGCCAGCAGCCGAGCGGGCGCGGGGACCAAAAACATTCAGTACTTC. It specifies CASSRAGAGTKNIQYF.

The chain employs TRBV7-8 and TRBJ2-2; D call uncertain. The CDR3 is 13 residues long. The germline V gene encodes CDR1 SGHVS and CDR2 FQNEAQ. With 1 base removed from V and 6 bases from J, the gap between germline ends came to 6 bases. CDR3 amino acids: CASSLGSAGELFF. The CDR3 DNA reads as TGTGCCAGCAGCTTAGGGAGCGCCGGGGAGCTGTTTTTT.

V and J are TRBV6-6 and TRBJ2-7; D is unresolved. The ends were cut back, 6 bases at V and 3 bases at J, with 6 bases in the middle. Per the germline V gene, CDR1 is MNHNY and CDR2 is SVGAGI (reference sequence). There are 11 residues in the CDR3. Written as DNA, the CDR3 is TGTGCCAGCAGGGATATCTACGAGCAGTACTTC. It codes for CASRDIYEQYF.

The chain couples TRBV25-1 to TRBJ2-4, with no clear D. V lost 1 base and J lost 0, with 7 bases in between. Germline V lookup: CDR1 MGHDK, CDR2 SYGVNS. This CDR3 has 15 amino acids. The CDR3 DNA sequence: TGTGCCAGCAGTGAATCTGGAGTAGCCAAAAACATTCAGTACTTC. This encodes CASSESGVAKNIQYF.

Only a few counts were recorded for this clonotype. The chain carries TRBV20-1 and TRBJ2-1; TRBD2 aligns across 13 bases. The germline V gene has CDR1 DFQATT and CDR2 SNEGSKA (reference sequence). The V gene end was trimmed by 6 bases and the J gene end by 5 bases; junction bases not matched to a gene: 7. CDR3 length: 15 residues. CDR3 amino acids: CSATSGRAQNNEQFF. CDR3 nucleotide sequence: TGCAGTGCCACTAGCGGGAGGGCCCAAAACAATGAGCAGTTCTTC.